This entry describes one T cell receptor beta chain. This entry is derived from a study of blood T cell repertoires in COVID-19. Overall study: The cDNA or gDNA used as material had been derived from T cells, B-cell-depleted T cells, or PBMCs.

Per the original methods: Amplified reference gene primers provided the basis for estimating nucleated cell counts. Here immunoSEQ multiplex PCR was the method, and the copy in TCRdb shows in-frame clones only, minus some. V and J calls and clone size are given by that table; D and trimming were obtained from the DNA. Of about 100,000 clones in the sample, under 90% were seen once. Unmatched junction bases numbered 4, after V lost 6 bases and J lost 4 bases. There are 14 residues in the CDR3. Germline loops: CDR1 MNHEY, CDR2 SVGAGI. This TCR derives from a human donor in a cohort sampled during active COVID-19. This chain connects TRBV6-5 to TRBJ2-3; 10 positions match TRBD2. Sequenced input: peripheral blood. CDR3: CASRKAGGSDTQYF. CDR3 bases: TGTGCCAGCAGGAAAGCGGGAGGGTCAGATACGCAGTATTTT.